The clone carrying this T cell receptor (beta chain) has more than one count but fewer than ten. Its antigen is unknown. This sample is drawn from a study of cytomegalovirus exposure and HLA in healthy donors. Whole-study context: Among the approximately 380 donors who were genotyped, roughly 76% fell in the genetic ancestry cluster that is associated with self-reported Caucasian donors. Regarding the study as a whole: The likely origin of a cluster of highly shared sequence variants was a sequencing artifact.

At the time of sampling, donors were nominally healthy, though unrecorded immune exposures were likely. Unrecorded for this donor was the CMV serostatus. PCR used 60 Vbeta primers and 13 Jbeta primers. The method was immunoSEQ multiplex PCR; TCRdb's version includes in-frame clones alone and lacks a portion of them. The sample lists under 200,000 clones, 75% to 90% occurring once. V gave up 4 bases and J gave up 7 bases, with 14 bases separating them. The germline V gene has CDR1 SGHNT and CDR2 YYREEE (reference sequence). This CDR3 is 13 amino acids long. The sample was PBMCs. The chain employs TRBV5-4 and TRBJ1-1; D is unclear. This receptor was identified in a human donor in good health. The CDR3 DNA follows: TGTGCCAGCAGCGAAGTAGAGCAACGTGAAGCTTTCTTT. Protein product: CASSEVEQREAFF.